Below, 22 T cell receptor beta chains from the same sample are listed, as sequenced in a study of response to subunit inactivated influenza vaccine. TCRdb fed the RT-PCR reads into MiXCR, producing one record per CDR3 protein. In the table there are more than 700,000 distinct CDR3 sequences, over 20% of which are singletons. Sequenced here: PBMCs from blood, sampled 5 days after vaccination. The receptors come from a man in his fifties who received an inactivated influenza vaccine.

This clonotype was recorded a few times. V and J are TRBV4-3 and TRBJ2-1; 8 positions agree with TRBD2. With V trimmed by 0 bases and J by 5 bases, 12 bases remained unmatched. Germline CDR1 LGHNA, CDR2 YSLEER. The CDR3 is made up of 18 amino acids. The DNA for the CDR3 is TGCGCCAGCAGCCAAGATTGGATAGCGGGAATTTCGGACAATGAGCAGTTCTTC. Residues: CASSQDWIAGISDNEQFF.

V and J are TRBV12-3 or TRBV12-4 and TRBJ2-2, with D hard to call. Trimming pared 5 bases from V and 3 bases from J, leaving 4 bases between. The CDR3 has 12 amino acids. The CDR3 is CASSAYTGELFF. The CDR3 region has the DNA TGTGCCAGCAGTGCCTACACCGGGGAGCTGTTTTTT.

The V and J genes are TRBV2 and TRBJ2-1; TRBD2 matches at 12 bases. The CDR3 is 17 residues long. After removal of 6 bases from V and 2 bases from J, the junction contained 8 bases not matched to a gene. CDR1 and CDR2 (germline): SNHLY, FYNNEI. The CDR3, as DNA: TGTGCCAGCAGCAAAGAGGCTAGCGGGAGGGCCTACAATGAGCAGTTCTTC. It specifies CASSKEASGRAYNEQFF.

V gene TRBV12-3 or TRBV12-4 combines with J gene TRBJ2-1; tentative D call: TRBD1 (6 bases). Trimming left V 6 bases short and J 5 bases short, with 11 bases between. The CDR3 is 13 amino acids. The CDR3 DNA reads TGTGCCAGCAGCCTGGGGGCGCACAATGAGCAGTTCTTC. Translated, it gives CASSLGAHNEQFF.

This clonotype has only a few counts. CDR3 amino acids: CSASRARGSHQETQYF. In nucleotides, the CDR3 is TGCAGTGCTTCCAGGGCCAGGGGATCCCACCAAGAGACCCAGTACTTC. The rearrangement links TRBV20-1 to TRBJ2-5; possibly TRBD1 for D (6 bases). V was clipped by 5 bases and J by 0 bases, with 19 bases between them. Germline V CDR1 and CDR2: DFQATT, SNEGSKA (reference sequence). The CDR3 length is 16 residues.

This chain joins TRBV20-1 and TRBJ1-6; tentative D call: TRBD1 (5 bases). The CDR3 covers 16 residues. From germline, CDR1 is DFQATT and CDR2 SNEGSKA (reference sequence). With 3 bases removed from V and 5 bases from J, the gap between germline ends came to 17 bases. DNA of the CDR3: TGCAGTGCTAGTTTGGCAGGGTTCTATAATAATTCACCCCTCCACTTT. Translation: CSASLAGFYNNSPLHF.

The chain uses TRBV5-6 and TRBJ2-1; D may be TRBD2 (7 bases). The germline V gene encodes CDR1 SGHDT and CDR2 YYEEEE. V was shortened by 2 bases and J by 6 bases, with 15 bases between the two germline ends. The length of the CDR3 is 15 residues. CDR3 loop: CASSFWGGEVNEQFF. The DNA for the CDR3 is TGTGCCAGCAGCTTTTGGGGGGGCGAAGTCAATGAGCAGTTCTTC.

The V gene is TRBV28, the J gene TRBJ2-7; possibly TRBD2 for D (6 bases). Germline values: CDR1 MDHEN, CDR2 SYDVKM. Trimming stripped 6 bases from V and 1 base from J, with 16 bases between. The CDR3 covers 15 residues. As DNA, the CDR3 is TGTGCCAGCAGCCCCCTAGTCGGGGGATCCTACGAGCAGTACTTC. Amino acid sequence: CASSPLVGGSYEQYF.

This clonotype was found a few times. CDR3 in DNA: TGTGCCAGCAGCTTATATCCCGCCAGGGGGCGAGATACGCAGTATTTT. Its translation: CASSLYPARGRDTQYF. V is TRBV7-3 and J is TRBJ2-3, with TRBD1 matching 8 bases. Germline V gene data show CDR1 as SGHTA and CDR2 as FQGTGA. The CDR3 loop spans 16 amino acids. Trimming cost V 2 bases and J 5 bases; bases outside gene matches: 9.

This clonotype was observed a handful of times. The chain employs TRBV9 and TRBJ1-6; no clear D gene. The CDR3 totals 14 residues. V was trimmed by 0 bases and J by 8 bases, leaving 9 bases between them. Germline loops: CDR1 SGDLS, CDR2 YYNGEE. CDR3 DNA: TGTGCCAGCAGCGTAGGGTCAGGCCATTCACCCCTCCACTTT. It specifies CASSVGSGHSPLHF.

This clonotype was seen at least ten times. J is TRBJ1-2 and V is TRBV29-1; D call uncertain. Trimming pared 7 bases from V and 6 bases from J, leaving 12 bases between. There are 11 residues in the CDR3. The germline V gene has CDR1 SQVTM and CDR2 ANQGSEA. The CDR3 spells CSAPGPDGYTF. The CDR3 DNA follows: TGCAGCGCCCCGGGCCCGGATGGCTACACCTTC.

This clonotype was counted a few times. This sequence joins TRBV2 and TRBJ2-1; TRBD2 matches at 10 bases. V lost 7 bases, J lost 3 bases, and 9 bases stayed unmatched. CDR3 size: 16 residues. CDR1 SNHLY and CDR2 FYNNEI come from the germline V gene. The CDR3 nucleotides are TGTGCCAGCACCTATCGAAGCGGGAGGGTCTACAATGAGCAGTTCTTC. Amino acid sequence: CASTYRSGRVYNEQFF.

This clonotype was seen at least ten times. The V call is TRBV20-1, the J call TRBJ2-7, with 8 positions matching TRBD1. The CDR3 spans 14 residues. The junction had 11 bases not matched to a gene; V was cut back by 6 bases and J by 4 bases. The germline gives CDR1 DFQATT, CDR2 SNEGSKA (reference sequence). The CDR3 nucleotides are TGCAGTGCCGAAGGATTCGACAGGGGATACGAGCAGTACTTC. Translating it yields CSAEGFDRGYEQYF.

The chain combines TRBV7-6 with TRBJ1-1; D is undetermined. The V end lost 1 base, the J end lost 5 bases, and 14 bases lay between the germline ends. CDR3 length equals 15 residues. The germline gives CDR1 SGHVS, CDR2 FNYEAQ. CDR3 residues: CASSLGAAGETEAFF. CDR3 DNA: TGTGCCAGCAGCTTAGGAGCAGCCGGGGAGACTGAAGCTTTCTTT.

This rearrangement joins TRBV12-2 to TRBJ2-7; the D call of TRBD1 is as the table states it, not checked on the DNA. TRBV12-2 is a documented pseudogene. CDR3 size: 16 residues. CDR3 sequence reads: CASRLAQQNRAYEQYF. The CDR3 region has the DNA TGTGCAAGTCGCTTAGCGCAGCAGAACAGGGCCTACGAGCAGTACTTC.

The chain links TRBV7-9 to TRBJ2-3; TRBD1 or TRBD2 may be the D gene (5 bases each). Deletions cut 3 bases from V and 4 bases from J, with 8 bases between. Germline CDR1 reads SEHNR; CDR2 reads FQNEAQ (reference sequence). The CDR3 loop spans 13 amino acids. CDR3 sequence: CASSFGASDTQYF. CDR3 in DNA: TGTGCCAGCAGCTTCGGGGCGTCAGATACGCAGTATTTT.

V and J are TRBV5-6 and TRBJ2-2; 8 nucleotides line up with TRBD1. The V segment lost 6 bases and the J segment 4 bases; nucleotides outside the gene matches: 8. The CDR3 is 15 residues long. From germline, CDR1 is SGHDT and CDR2 YYEEEE. As DNA, the CDR3 is TGTGCCAGCACGTACACAGGGGGGAGCACCGGGGAGCTGTTTTTT. This codes for CASTYTGGSTGELFF.

In this sample, this clonotype turned up a few times. V usage is TRBV7-9 and J usage is TRBJ2-3; TRBD1 matches 9 bases. Losses at the gene ends were 5 bases for V and 6 bases for J; bases not matched to a gene: 6. Germline V gene data show CDR1 as SEHNR and CDR2 as FQNEAQ (reference sequence). The CDR3 consists of 14 residues. The CDR3 DNA reads TGTGCCAGCAGCATAGGACAGGGGCGCGATACGCAGTATTTT. Its translation: CASSIGQGRDTQYF.

This chain uses TRBV7-2 with TRBJ2-3; unclear D gene. Germline V lookup: CDR1 SGHTA, CDR2 FQGNSA. Trimming pared 0 bases from V and 1 base from J, leaving 8 bases between. The CDR3 spans 15 residues. The CDR3 DNA sequence: TGTGCCAGCAGCTTAGCAATGATGCGCACAGATACGCAGTATTTT. Its translation: CASSLAMMRTDTQYF.

This sequence joins TRBV10-3 and TRBJ1-4; no reliable D call. Germline V lookup: CDR1 ENHRY, CDR2 SYGVKD. CDR3 length: 14 amino acids. V gave up 8 bases and J gave up 1 base, with 11 bases separating them. In DNA, the CDR3 is TGTGCCATCGGAGACTCGAGAACTAATGAAAAACTGTTTTTT. It codes for CAIGDSRTNEKLFF.

The J gene is TRBJ2-7, the V gene TRBV25-1; D is ambiguous. V was cut by 2 bases and J by 6 bases, with 2 bases left in between. Germline V CDR1 and CDR2: MGHDK, SYGVNS. The CDR3 is 10 amino acids. The CDR3 DNA follows: TGTGCCAGCAGTGAAGTCGAGCAGTACTTC. It yields the protein CASSEVEQYF.

This clonotype has just a few counts. The rearrangement joins TRBV19 to TRBJ2-3, with 9 bases that match TRBD1. V dropped 5 bases and J dropped 2; count of bases not matched to a gene: 11. The CDR3 length is 17 residues. Germline CDR1 reads LNHDA; CDR2 reads SQIVND (reference sequence). CDR3 coding DNA: TGTGCCAGTAGTTCATCCGGGACAGGGTCCTTCACAGATACGCAGTATTTT. Protein: CASSSSGTGSFTDTQYF.